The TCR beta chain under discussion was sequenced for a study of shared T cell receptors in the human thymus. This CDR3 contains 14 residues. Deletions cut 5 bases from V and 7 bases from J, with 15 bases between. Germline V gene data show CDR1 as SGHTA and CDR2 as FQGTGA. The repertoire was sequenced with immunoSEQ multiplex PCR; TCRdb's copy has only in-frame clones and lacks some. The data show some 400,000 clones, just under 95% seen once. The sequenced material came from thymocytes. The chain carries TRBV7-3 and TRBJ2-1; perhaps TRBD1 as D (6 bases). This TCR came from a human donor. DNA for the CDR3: TGTGCCAGCAGCCGCTCAGGGGCCCTGAATGAGCAGTTCTTC. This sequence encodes CASSRSGALNEQFF.